This T cell receptor (beta chain) was profiled in a study of blood T cell repertoires in COVID-19. Study in general: Spain, Italy and the United States supplied samples that represented acute and convalescent COVID-19.

As processed by the authors: For nucleated cells, counts were estimated from reference gene primer amplification. TCRdb's copy holds only in-frame clones and misses some; the assay was immunoSEQ multiplex PCR. V and J calls and clone size are copied from that table; D and trimming were computed from the DNA. Of over 45,000 clones listed, around 80% are singletons. Trimming left V 4 bases short and J 2 bases short, with 7 bases between. From germline, CDR1 is KGHSH and CDR2 LQKENI. The CDR3 loop spans 13 amino acids. This receptor was taken from a man aged 65-85 years with acute or convalescent COVID-19. The V and J genes are TRBV18 and TRBJ2-3, with D unresolved. The material sequenced was peripheral blood. CDR3 nucleotide sequence: TGTGCCAGCTCACACTTACCCACAGATACGCAGTATTTT. Translating it yields CASSHLPTDTQYF.